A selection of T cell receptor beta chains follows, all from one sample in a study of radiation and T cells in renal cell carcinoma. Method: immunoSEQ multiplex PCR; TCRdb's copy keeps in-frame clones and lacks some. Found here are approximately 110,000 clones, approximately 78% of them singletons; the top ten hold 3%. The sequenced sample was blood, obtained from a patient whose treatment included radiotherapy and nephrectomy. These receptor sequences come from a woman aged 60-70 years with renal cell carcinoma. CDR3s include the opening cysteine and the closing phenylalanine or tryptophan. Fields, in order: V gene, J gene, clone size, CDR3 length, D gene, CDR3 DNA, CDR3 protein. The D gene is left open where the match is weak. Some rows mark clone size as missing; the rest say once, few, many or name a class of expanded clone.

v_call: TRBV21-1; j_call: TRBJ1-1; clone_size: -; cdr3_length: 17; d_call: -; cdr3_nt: TGTGCCAGCAGCAAAGTATGGGGGGTTGCCTGGAGGACTGAAGCTTTCTTT; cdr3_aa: CASSKVWGVAWRTEAFF
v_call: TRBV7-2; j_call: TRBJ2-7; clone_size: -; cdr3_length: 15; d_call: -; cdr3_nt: TGTGCCAGCAGCTTATACCCGGGAGCCCCCTACGAGCAGTACTTC; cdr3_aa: CASSLYPGAPYEQYF
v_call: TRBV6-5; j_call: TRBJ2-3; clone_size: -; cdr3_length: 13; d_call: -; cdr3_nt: TGTGCCAGCAGTTACTCGGGGGTAGGGCCGCCGTATTTT; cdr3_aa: CASSYSGVGPPYF
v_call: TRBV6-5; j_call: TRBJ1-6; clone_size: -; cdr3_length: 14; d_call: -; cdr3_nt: TGTGCCAGCAAGAACACCGGCTATAATTCACCCCTCCACTTT; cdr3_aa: CASKNTGYNSPLHF
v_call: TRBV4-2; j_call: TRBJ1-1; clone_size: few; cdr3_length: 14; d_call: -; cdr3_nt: TGTGCCAGCAGCCAAGGGGGGGGGCGCGGTGAAGCTTTCTTT; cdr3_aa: CASSQGGGRGEAFF
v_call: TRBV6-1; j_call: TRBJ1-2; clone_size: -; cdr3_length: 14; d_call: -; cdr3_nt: TGTGCCAGCAGCCGGGACTCCATGCTCTATGGCTACACCTTC; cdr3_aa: CASSRDSMLYGYTF
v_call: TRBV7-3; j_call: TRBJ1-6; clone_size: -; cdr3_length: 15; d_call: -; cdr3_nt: TGTGCCAGCAGCACCTCCGGGACGTTTAATTCACCCCTCCACTTT; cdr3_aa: CASSTSGTFNSPLHF
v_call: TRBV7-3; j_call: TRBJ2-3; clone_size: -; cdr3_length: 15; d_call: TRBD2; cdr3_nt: TGTGCCAGCAGTAAGGGACTAGCGGGGGAAGATACGCAGTATTTT; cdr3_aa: CASSKGLAGEDTQYF
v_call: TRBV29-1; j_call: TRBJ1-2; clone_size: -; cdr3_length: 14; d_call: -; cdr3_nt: TGCAGCGTCCACGGGACGGGGGCCCGCTATGGCTACACCTTC; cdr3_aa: CSVHGTGARYGYTF
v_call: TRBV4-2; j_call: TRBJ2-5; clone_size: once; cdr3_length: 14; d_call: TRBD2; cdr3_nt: TGTGCCAGCAGCCAGGATCGGACTAGCGGGAGCCGCTACTTC; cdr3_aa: CASSQDRTSGSRYF
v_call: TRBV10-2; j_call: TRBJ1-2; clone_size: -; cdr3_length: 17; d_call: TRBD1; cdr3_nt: TGCGCCAGCAGTGAGTCAGGACGGAGACAGGGGAGAGGTGGCTACACCTTC; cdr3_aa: CASSESGRRQGRGGYTF
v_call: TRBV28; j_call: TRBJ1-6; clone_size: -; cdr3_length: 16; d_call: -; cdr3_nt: TGTGCCAGCAGTTCGGCTGGGGGGAGGGTGAGTTCACCCCTCCACTTT; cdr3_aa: CASSSAGGRVSSPLHF
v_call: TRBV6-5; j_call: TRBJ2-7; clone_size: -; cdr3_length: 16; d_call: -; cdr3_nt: TGTGCCAGCAGTTACAATCCCCCTTCACAGGGTTACGAGCAGTACTTC; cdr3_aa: CASSYNPPSQGYEQYF
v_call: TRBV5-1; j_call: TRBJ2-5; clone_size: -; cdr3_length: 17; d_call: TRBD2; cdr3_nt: TGCGCCAGCAGCACCATACAACTAGCGGGGGGGCAAGAGACCCAGTACTTC; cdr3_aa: CASSTIQLAGGQETQYF
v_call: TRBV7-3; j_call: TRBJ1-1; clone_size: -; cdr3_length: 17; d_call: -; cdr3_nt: TGTGCCAGCAGCTTATTCGAGATGAGGGTCCGGGACACTGAAGCTTTCTTT; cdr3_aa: CASSLFEMRVRDTEAFF
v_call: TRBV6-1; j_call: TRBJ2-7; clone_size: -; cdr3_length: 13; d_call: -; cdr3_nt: TGTGCCAGCAGTGTAGCAGGTTCCTACGAGCAGTACTTC; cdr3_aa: CASSVAGSYEQYF
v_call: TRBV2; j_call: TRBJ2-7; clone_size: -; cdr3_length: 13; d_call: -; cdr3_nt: TGTGCCAGCAGCCCGACACCCGCCTACGAGCAGTACTTC; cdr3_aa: CASSPTPAYEQYF
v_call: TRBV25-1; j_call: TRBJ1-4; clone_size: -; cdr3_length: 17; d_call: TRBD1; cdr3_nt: TGTGCCAGCAGTGAACCTTGGGGGACAGAAGCTAATGAAAAACTGTTTTTT; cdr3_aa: CASSEPWGTEANEKLFF
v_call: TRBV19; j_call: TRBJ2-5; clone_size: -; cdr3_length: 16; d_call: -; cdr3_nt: TGTGCCAGTAGTGACGGCGCTAGCAGTATCCAAGAGACCCAGTACTTC; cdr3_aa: CASSDGASSIQETQYF
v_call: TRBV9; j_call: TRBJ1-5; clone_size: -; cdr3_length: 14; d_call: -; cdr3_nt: TGTGCCAGCAGGTCAGGGTGGGGGAATCAGCCCCAGCATTTT; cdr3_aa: CASRSGWGNQPQHF
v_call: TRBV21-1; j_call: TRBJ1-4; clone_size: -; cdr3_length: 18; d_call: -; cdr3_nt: TGTGCCAGCAGCACCCGGGACAGGGGGCGGGGAGGTAATGAAAAACTGTTTTTT; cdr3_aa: CASSTRDRGRGGNEKLFF
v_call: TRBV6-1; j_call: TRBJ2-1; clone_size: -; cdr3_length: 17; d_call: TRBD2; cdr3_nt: TGTGCCAGCAGTGAAGGGTCCCTAGCGGGAGTGTACAATGAGCAGTTCTTC; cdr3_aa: CASSEGSLAGVYNEQFF
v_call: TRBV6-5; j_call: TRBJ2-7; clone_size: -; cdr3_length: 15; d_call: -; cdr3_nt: TGTGCCAGCAGTCCTGGGTGGCCCCTCACCTACGAGCAGTACTTC; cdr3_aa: CASSPGWPLTYEQYF
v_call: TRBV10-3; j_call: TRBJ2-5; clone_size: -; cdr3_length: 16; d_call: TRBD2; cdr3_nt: TGTGCCATCAGTGGGGTTAGCGGGGAATACAAAGAGACCCAGTACTTC; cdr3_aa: CAISGVSGEYKETQYF
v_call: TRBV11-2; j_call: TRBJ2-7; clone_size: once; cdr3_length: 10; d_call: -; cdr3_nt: TGTGCCAGCAGCATCTACGAGCAGTACTTC; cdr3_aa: CASSIYEQYF
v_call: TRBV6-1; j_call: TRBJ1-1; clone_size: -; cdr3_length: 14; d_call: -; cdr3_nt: TGTGCCAGCAGTCGCGCGTTCCTGAACACTGAAGCTTTCTTT; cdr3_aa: CASSRAFLNTEAFF
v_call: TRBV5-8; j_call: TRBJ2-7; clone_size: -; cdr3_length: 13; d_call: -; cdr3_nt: TGTGCCAGCAGCTTGCAGGGATCGCGCGAGCAGTACTTC; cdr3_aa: CASSLQGSREQYF
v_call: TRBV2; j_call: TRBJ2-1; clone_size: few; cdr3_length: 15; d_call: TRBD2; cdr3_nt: TGTGCCAGCACCGGACTAGCGGACTCCTACAATGAGCAGTTCTTC; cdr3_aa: CASTGLADSYNEQFF
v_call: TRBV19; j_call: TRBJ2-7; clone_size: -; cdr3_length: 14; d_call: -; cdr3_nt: TGTGCCAGTAGTTTCGCGACAGGTCACTACGAGCAGTACTTC; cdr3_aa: CASSFATGHYEQYF
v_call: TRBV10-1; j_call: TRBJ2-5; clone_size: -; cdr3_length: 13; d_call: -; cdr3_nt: TGCGCCAGCAGTGAGCTGTACCAAGAGACCCAGTACTTC; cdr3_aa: CASSELYQETQYF
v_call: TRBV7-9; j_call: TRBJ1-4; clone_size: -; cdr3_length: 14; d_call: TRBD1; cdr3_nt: TGTGCCAGCAGCCACCCGGGACAGTATGAAAAACTGTTTTTT; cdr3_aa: CASSHPGQYEKLFF
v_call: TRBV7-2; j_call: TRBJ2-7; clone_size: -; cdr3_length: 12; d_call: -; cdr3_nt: TGTGCCAGCAGCTTAGGGGACTCTGAGCAGTACTTC; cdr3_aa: CASSLGDSEQYF
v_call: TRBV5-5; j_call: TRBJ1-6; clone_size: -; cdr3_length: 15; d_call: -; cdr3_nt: TGTGCCGTACAGGACGGAATCTCCTATAATTCACCCCTCCACTTT; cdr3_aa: CAVQDGISYNSPLHF
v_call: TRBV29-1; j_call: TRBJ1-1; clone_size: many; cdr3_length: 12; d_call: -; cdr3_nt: TGCAGCGTTGACAGGATGAACACTGAAGCTTTCTTT; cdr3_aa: CSVDRMNTEAFF
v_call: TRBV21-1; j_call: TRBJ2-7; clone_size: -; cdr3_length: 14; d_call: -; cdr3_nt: TGTGCCAGCAGCAGGCCGGGAGGTTCGTACGAGCAGTACTTC; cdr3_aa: CASSRPGGSYEQYF
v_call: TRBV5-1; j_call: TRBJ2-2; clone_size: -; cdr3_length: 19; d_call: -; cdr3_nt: TGCGCCAGCAGCTTGAAGAGACAAACAGTGACAAAAAACACCGGGGAGCTGTTTTTT; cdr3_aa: CASSLKRQTVTKNTGELFF
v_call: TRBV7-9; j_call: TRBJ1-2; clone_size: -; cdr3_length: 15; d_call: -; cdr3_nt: TGTGCCAGCAGCTTAGTTGCGGGGGAGGTTTATGGCTACACCTTC; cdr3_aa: CASSLVAGEVYGYTF
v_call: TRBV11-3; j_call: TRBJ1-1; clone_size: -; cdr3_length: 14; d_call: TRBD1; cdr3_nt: TGTGCCAGCAGCCTGGACAGGGGGAGCACTGAAGCTTTCTTT; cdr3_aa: CASSLDRGSTEAFF
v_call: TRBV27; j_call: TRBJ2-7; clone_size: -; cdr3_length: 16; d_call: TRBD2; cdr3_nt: TGTGCCAGCAGTTCCCGGGCTAGCGGGAGGATTCGGGAGCAGTACTTC; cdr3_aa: CASSSRASGRIREQYF
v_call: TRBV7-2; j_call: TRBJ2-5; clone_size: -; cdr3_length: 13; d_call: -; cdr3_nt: TGTGCCAGCAGCATAAAGGGAGGAGAGACCCAGTACTTC; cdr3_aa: CASSIKGGETQYF
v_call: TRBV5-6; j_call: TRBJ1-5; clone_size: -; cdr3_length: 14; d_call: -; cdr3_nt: TGTGCCAGCAGCTTCCGGGACACTCATCAGCCCCAGCATTTT; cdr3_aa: CASSFRDTHQPQHF
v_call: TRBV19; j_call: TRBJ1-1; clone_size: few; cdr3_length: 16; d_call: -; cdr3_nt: TGTGCCAGTAGTATCTTAGCTGGGATCAGGAACACTGAAGCTTTCTTT; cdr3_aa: CASSILAGIRNTEAFF
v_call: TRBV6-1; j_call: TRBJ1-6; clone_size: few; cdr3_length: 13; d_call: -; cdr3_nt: TGTGCCAGCAGTGGACACCCCAATTCACCCCTCCACTTT; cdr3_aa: CASSGHPNSPLHF
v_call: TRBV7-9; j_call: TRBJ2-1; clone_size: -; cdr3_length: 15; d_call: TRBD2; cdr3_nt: TGTGCCAGCAGCTTAGTTGGGACTAGCGGTAGTGAGCAGTTCTTC; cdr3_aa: CASSLVGTSGSEQFF
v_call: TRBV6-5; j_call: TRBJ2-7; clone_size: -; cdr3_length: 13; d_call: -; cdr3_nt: TGTGCCAGCAGAGACGGACAGTCCTACGAGCAGTACTTC; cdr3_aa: CASRDGQSYEQYF
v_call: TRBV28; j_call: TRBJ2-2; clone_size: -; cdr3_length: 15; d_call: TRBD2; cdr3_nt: TGTGCCAGCAGTTTGAACGGGAGGGCTTCCGGGGAGCTGTTTTTT; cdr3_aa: CASSLNGRASGELFF
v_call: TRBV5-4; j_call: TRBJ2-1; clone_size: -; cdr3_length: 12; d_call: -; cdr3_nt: TGTGCCAGCAGCTTAGAGTTGGGTGAGCAGTTCTTC; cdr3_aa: CASSLELGEQFF
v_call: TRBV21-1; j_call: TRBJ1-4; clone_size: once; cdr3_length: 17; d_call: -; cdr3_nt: TGTGCCAGCAGCCCTGCCGAACCGGGACAGTCGAATGAAAAACTGTTTTTT; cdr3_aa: CASSPAEPGQSNEKLFF
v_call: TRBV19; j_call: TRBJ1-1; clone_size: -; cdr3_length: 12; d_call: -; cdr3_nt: TGTGCCAGTGGACTTAGCCCCACTGAAGCTTTCTTT; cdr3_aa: CASGLSPTEAFF
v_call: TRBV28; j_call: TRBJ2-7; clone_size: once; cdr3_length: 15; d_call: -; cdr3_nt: TGTGCCAGCAGTCCCGGGGCAGGGAACGCTCACGAGCAGTACTTC; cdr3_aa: CASSPGAGNAHEQYF
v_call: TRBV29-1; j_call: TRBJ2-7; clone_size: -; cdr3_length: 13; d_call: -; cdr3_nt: TGCAGCGTTGGGGACGGGAGTTGGTACGAGCAGTACTTC; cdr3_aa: CSVGDGSWYEQYF